This T cell receptor beta chain was identified during a study of identical twins. One entry per CDR3 protein, called by TCRdb with MiXCR from the 5' RACE reads. The sample includes fewer than 800,000 distinct CDR3 sequences, under 8.5% of them seen just once. In addition, the sample was reused for a study of yellow fever vaccine responses in identical twins.

The source of this sequence is a woman between 18 and 29 years old in good health. Sequenced input: PBMCs.

CDR3: CSATGTGSVQETQYF. CDR3 DNA: TGCAGTGCTACCGGGACAGGGAGCGTCCAAGAGACCCAGTACTTC. J is TRBJ2-5 and V is TRBV20-1; 9 bases are shared with TRBD1. V lost 4 bases to trimming and J lost 1 base; unmatched junction nucleotides: 7. This CDR3 is 15 amino acids long. Germline V gene lookup returns CDR1 DFQATT and CDR2 SNEGSKA (reference sequence).